A single sample is the source of the 6 T cell receptor beta chains below, sequenced in a study of cytomegalovirus exposure and HLA in healthy donors. Amplification used 60 Vbeta primers and 13 Jbeta primers. Sequencing used immunoSEQ multiplex PCR; TCRdb keeps in-frame clones, though not all of them. The table lists about 120,000 clones, 75% of them singletons. Sequencing input: PBMCs. These receptors were collected from a woman in her thirties or forties in good health and CMV-seropositive.

V is TRBV6-5 and J is TRBJ2-7; D gene unclear. Trimming removed 2 bases at V and 7 bases at J, with 9 bases between. CDR3 size: 12 residues. Germline loops: CDR1 MNHEY, CDR2 SVGAGI. CDR3 amino acids: CASSYPSSEQYF. In DNA, the CDR3 is TGTGCCAGCAGTTACCCTTCGAGTGAGCAGTACTTC.

This chain connects TRBV7-2 to TRBJ2-5; 10 bases align to TRBD2. The CDR3 extends over 16 amino acids. The V and J ends lost 4 bases and 4 bases, in that order; junction bases with no gene match: 9. Germline lookup yields CDR1 SGHTA and CDR2 FQGNSA. The CDR3 DNA reads as TGTGCCAGCAGCTCCTCAAGCGGGGGGGCTACAGAGACCCAGTACTTC. It translates to CASSSSSGGATETQYF.

This chain uses TRBV2 with TRBJ1-4; 8 bases fit TRBD1. Germline values: CDR1 SNHLY, CDR2 FYNNEI. The CDR3 consists of 14 residues. Trimming removed 2 bases from V and 11 bases from J; junction bases left unmatched: 7. The CDR3 coding sequence is TGTGCCAGCAGTGAACAGGGGGCTTCGAAGAAACTGTTTTTT. Amino acids: CASSEQGASKKLFF.

This chain uses TRBV7-2 with TRBJ1-5; no firm D call. CDR3 length: 16 amino acids. Trimming removed 1 base from V and 3 bases from J, with 13 bases in between. Germline V gene sequence: CDR1 SGHTA, CDR2 FQGNSA. CDR3 in amino acids: CASSLEGGGFNQPQHF. CDR3 nucleotides: TGTGCCAGCAGCTTAGAGGGAGGAGGATTCAATCAGCCCCAGCATTTT. Combining the CDR3 with reference TRBV7-2 and TRBJ1-5 gives the whole variable domain GAGVSQSPSNKVTEKGKDVELRCDPISGHTALYWYRQSLGQGLEFLIYFQGNSAPDKSGLPSDRFSAERTGGSVSTLTIQRTQQEDSAVYLCASSLEGGGFNQPQHFGDGTRLSIL.

The chain recombines TRBV15 with TRBJ2-7; 9 bases match TRBD1. Germline V CDR1 and CDR2: LNHNV, YYDKDF (reference sequence). Germline trimming cut 3 bases from V and 6 bases from J; bases unmatched to any gene: 3. The CDR3 covers 13 residues. CDR3 amino acids: CATSRADRGEQYF. The CDR3 DNA is TGTGCCACCAGCAGGGCGGACAGGGGCGAGCAGTACTTC.

This chain links TRBV19 with TRBJ2-2, with 10 bases matching TRBD2. With 6 bases clipped from V and 5 bases from J, the junction kept 12 bases outside the gene matches. The germline V gene encodes CDR1 LNHDA and CDR2 SQIVND (reference sequence). This CDR3 has 17 amino acids. The CDR3, as DNA: TGTGCCAGTAGCCGTAGTGGGGTAGCGGGGGGAACCGGGGAGCTGTTTTTT. Translating gives CASSRSGVAGGTGELFF.